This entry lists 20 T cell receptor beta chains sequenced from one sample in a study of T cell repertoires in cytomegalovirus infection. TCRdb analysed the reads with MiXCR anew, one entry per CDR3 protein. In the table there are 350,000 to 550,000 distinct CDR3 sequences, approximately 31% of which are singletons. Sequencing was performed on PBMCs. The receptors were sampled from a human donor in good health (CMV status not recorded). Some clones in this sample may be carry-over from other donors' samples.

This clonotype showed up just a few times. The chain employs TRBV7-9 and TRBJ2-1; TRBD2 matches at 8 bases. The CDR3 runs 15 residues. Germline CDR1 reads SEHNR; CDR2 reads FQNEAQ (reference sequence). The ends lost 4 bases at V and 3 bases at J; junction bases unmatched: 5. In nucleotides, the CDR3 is TGTGCCAGCAGCTGGCGGGGGGCCATCTACAATGAGCAGTTCTTC. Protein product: CASSWRGAIYNEQFF.

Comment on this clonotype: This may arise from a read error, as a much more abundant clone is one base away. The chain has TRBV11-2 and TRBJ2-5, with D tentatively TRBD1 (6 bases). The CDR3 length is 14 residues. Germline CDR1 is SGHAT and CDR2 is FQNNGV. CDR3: CASSPGHTKDTQYF. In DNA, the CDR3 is TGTGCCAGCAGCCCGGGACACACCAAAGACACCCAGTACTTC. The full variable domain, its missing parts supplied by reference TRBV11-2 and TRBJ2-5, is EAGVAQSPRYKIIEKRQSVAFWCNPISGHATLYWYQQILGQGPKLLIQFQNNGVVDDSQLPKDRFSAERLKGVDSTLKIQPAKLEDSAVYLCASSPGHTKDTQYFGPGTRLLVL.

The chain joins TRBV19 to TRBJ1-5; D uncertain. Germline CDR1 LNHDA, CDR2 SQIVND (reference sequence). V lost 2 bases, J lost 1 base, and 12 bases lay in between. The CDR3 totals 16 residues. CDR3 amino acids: CASSISGSGSNQPQHF. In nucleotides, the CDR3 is TGTGCCAGTAGTATATCAGGCTCGGGGAGCAATCAGCCCCAGCATTTT. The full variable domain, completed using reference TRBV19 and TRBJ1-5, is DGGITQSPKYLFRKEGQNVTLSCEQNLNHDAMYWYRQDPGQGLRLIYYSQIVNDFQKGDIAEGYSVSREKKESFPLTVTSAQKNPTAFYLCASSISGSGSNQPQHFGDGTRLSIL.

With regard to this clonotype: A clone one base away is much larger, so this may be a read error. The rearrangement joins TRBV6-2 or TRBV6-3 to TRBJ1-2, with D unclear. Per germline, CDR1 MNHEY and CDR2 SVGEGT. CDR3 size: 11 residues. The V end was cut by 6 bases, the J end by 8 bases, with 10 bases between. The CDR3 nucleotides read TGTGCCAGCAGGCAGTGGAGCGGCTACACCTTC. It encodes CASRQWSGYTF.

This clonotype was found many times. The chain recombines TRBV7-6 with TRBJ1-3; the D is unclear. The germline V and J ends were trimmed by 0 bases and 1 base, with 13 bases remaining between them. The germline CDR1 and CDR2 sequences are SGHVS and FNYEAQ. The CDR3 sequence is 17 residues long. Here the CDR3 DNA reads TGTGCCAGCAGCTTAGCGGGCGTAGGGCAGTCTGGAAACACCATATATTTT. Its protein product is CASSLAGVGQSGNTIYF. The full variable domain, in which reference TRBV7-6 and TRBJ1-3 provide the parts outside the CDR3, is GAGVSQSPRYKVTKRGQDVALRCDPISGHVSLYWYRQALGQGPEFLTYFNYEAQQDKSGLPNDRFSAERPEGSISTLTIQRTEQRDSAMYRCASSLAGVGQSGNTIYFGEGSWLTVV.

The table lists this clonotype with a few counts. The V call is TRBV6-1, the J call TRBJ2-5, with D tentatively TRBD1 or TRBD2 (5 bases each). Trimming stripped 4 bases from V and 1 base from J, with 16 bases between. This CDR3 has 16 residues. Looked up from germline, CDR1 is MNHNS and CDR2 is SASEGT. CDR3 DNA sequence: TGTGCCAGCAGTGGGTTGGGGGTGGGAAGCCAAGAGACCCAGTACTTC. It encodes CASSGLGVGSQETQYF.

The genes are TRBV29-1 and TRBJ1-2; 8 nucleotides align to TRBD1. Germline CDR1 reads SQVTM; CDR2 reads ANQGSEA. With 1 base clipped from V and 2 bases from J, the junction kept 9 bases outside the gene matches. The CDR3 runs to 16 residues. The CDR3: CSVEGPPGQANYGYTF. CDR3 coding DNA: TGCAGCGTTGAAGGCCCCCCGGGACAGGCGAACTATGGCTACACCTTC.

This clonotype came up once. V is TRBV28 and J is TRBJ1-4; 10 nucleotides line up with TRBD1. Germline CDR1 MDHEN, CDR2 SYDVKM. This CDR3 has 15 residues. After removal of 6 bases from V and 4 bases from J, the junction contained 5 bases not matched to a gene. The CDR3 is CASRSGTGVNEKLFF. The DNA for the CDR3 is TGTGCCAGCAGATCCGGGACAGGGGTTAATGAAAAACTGTTTTTT.

The CDR3 bases are TGTGCCAGCAGCTTGGTGGGGTTCTGGCAGTTCTTC. Translating it yields CASSLVGFWQFF. The rearrangement links TRBV5-8 to TRBJ2-1; no clear D gene. The CDR3 is 12 residues long. V lost 0 bases to trimming and J lost 12 bases, with 10 bases between them. The V gene's germline CDR1 is SGHTS and CDR2 YDEGEE.

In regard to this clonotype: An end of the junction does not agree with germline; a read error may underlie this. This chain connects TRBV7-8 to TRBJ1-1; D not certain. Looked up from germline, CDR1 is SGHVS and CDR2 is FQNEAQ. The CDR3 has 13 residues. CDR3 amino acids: CASSFDRGTESFF. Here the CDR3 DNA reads TGTGCCAGCAGCTTTGACCGGGGAACTGAATCTTTCTTT.

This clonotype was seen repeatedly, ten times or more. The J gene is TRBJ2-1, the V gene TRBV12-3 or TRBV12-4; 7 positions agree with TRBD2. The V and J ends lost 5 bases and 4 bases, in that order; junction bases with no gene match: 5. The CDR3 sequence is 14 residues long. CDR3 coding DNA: TGTGCCAGCAGTCTGGGGGGGACTTACAATGAGCAGTTCTTC. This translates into CASSLGGTYNEQFF.

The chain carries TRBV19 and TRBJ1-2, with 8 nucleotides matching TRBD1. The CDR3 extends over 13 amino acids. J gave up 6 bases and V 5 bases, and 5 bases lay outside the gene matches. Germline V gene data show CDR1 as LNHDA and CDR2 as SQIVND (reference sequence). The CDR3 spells CASSSQTGDGYTF. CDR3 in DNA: TGTGCCAGTAGTTCTCAGACAGGGGATGGCTACACCTTC.

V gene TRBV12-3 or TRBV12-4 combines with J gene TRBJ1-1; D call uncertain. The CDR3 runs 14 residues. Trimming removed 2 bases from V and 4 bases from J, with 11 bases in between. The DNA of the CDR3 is TGTGCCAGCAGTTTAAGGGATCAAGGCACTGAAGCTTTCTTT. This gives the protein CASSLRDQGTEAFF.

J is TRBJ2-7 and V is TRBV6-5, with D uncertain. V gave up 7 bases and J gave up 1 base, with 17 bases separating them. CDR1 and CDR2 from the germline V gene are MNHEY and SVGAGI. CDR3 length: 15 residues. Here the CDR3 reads CASNPKLGRSYEQYF. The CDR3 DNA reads TGTGCCAGCAACCCGAAACTTGGCAGATCCTACGAGCAGTACTTC.

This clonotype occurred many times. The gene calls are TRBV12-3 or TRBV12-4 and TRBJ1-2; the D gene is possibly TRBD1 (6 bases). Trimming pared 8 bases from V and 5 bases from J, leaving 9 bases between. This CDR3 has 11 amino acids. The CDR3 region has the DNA TGTGCCAGCGCTAGGGGGTATGGCTACACCTTC. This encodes CASARGYGYTF.

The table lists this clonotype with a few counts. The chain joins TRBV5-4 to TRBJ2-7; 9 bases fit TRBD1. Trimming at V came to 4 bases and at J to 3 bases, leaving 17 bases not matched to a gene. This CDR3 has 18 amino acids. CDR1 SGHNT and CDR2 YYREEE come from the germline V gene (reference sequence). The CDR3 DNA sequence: TGTGCCAGCAGCAGAACCGGGACAGGGAACCCCACTTACTACGAGCAGTACTTC. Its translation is CASSRTGTGNPTYYEQYF.

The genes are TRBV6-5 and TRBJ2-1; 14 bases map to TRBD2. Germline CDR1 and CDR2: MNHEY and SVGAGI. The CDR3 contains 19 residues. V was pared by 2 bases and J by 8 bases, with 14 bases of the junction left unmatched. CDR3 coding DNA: TGTGCCAGCAGTTACGGACTAGCGGGGGGCCAAACCTCACTGGATGAGCAGTTCTTC. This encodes CASSYGLAGGQTSLDEQFF.

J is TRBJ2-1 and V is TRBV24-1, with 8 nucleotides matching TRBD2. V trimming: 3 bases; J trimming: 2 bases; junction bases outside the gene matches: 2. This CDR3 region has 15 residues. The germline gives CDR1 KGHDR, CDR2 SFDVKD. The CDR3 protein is CATSDRTSTYNEQFF. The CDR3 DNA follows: TGTGCCACCAGTGATCGGACTAGCACCTACAATGAGCAGTTCTTC.

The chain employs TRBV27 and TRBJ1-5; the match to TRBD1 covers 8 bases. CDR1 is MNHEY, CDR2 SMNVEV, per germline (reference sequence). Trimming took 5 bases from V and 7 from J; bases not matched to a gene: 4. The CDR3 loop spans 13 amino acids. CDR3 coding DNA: TGTGCCAGCAGTCGACAGGGGACCCAGCCCCAGCATTTT. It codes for CASSRQGTQPQHF.

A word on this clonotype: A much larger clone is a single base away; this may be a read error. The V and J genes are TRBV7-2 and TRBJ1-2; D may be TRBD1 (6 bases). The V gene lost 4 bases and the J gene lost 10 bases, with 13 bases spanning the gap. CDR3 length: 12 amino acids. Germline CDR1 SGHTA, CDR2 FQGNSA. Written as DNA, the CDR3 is TGTGCCAGCAGCTCTTACAGGGTCGTCTACACCTTC. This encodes CASSSYRVVYTF.